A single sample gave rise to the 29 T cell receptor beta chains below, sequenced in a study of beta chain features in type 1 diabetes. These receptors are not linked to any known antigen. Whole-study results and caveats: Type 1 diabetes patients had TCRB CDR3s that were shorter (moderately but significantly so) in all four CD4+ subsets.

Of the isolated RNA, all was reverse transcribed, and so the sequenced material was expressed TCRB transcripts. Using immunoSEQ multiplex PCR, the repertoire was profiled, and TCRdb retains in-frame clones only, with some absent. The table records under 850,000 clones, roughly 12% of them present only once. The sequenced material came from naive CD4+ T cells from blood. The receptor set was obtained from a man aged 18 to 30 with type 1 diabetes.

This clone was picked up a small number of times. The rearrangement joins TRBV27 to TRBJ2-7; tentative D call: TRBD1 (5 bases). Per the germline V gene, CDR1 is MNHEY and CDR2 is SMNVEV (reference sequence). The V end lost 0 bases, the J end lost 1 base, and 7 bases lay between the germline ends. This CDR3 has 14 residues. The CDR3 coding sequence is TGTGCCAGCAGTTTATCCCGACAGTCCTACGAGCAGTACTTC. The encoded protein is CASSLSRQSYEQYF.

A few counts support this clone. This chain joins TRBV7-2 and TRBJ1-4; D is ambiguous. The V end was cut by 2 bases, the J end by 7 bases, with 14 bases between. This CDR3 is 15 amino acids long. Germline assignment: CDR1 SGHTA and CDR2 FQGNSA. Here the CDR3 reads CASSLMGVEGEKLFF. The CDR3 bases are TGTGCCAGCAGCTTAATGGGCGTGGAGGGTGAAAAACTGTTTTTT. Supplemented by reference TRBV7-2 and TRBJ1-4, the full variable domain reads GAGVSQSPSNKVTEKGKDVELRCDPISGHTALYWYRQSLGQGLEFLIYFQGNSAPDKSGLPSDRFSAERTGGSVSTLTIQRTQQEDSAVYLCASSLMGVEGEKLFFGSGTQLSVL.

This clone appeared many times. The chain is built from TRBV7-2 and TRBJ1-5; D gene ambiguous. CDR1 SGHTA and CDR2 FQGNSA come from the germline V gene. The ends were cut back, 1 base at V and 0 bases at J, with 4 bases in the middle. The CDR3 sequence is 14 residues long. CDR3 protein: CASSLGYSNQPQHF. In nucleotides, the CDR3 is TGTGCCAGCAGCTTAGGGTATAGCAATCAGCCCCAGCATTTT.

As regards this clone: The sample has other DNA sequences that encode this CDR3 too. As DNA, the CDR3 is TGTGCCAGCAGCTTATCGGGGGTTTCCAATCAGCCCCAGCATTTT. Residues: CASSLSGVSNQPQHF. The chain joins TRBV7-8 to TRBJ1-5, with D perhaps TRBD1 (5 bases). CDR1 is SGHVS and CDR2 is FQNEAQ in the germline V gene. This CDR3 is 15 amino acids long. The V end lost 2 bases, the J end lost 3 bases, and 11 bases lay between the germline ends.

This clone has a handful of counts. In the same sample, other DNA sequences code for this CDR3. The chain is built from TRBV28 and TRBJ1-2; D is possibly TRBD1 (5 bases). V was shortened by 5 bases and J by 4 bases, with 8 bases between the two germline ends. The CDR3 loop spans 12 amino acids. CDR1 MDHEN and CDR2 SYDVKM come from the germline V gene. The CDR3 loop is CASSLDSYGYTF. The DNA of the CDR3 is TGTGCCAGCAGTCTCGACAGCTATGGCTACACCTTC.

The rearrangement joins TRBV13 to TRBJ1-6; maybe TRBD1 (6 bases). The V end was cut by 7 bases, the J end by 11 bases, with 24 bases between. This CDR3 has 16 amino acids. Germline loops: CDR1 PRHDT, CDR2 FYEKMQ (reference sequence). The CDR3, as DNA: TGTGCCAGCACCCCAGCAGGGCAGGGGAATAGTGCACCCCTCCACTTT. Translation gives CASTPAGQGNSAPLHF.

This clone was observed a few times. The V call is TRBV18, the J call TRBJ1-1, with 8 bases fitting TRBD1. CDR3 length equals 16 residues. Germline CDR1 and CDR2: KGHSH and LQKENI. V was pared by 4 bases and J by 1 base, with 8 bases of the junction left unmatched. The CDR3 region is CASSQNRQGTNTEAFF. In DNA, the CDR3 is TGTGCCAGCTCACAAAACAGACAGGGGACGAACACTGAAGCTTTCTTT.

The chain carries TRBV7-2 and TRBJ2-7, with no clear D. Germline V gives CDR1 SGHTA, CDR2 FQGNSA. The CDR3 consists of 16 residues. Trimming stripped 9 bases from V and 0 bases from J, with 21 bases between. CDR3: CASRARPVSSSYEQYF. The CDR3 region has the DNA TGTGCCAGTCGGGCCCGCCCCGTTTCTAGCTCCTACGAGCAGTACTTC. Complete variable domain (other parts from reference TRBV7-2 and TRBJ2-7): GAGVSQSPSNKVTEKGKDVELRCDPISGHTALYWYRQSLGQGLEFLIYFQGNSAPDKSGLPSDRFSAERTGGSVSTLTIQRTQQEDSAVYLCASRARPVSSSYEQYFGPGTRLTVT.

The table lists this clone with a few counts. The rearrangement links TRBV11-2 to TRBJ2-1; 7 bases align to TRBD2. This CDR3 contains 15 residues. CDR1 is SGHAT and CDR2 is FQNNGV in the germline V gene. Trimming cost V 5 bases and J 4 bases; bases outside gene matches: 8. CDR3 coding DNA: TGTGCCAGCAGCCCTTCCGGGGGGTCGTACAATGAGCAGTTCTTC. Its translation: CASSPSGGSYNEQFF. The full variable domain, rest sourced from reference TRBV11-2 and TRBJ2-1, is EAGVAQSPRYKIIEKRQSVAFWCNPISGHATLYWYQQILGQGPKLLIQFQNNGVVDDSQLPKDRFSAERLKGVDSTLKIQPAKLEDSAVYLCASSPSGGSYNEQFFGPGTRLTVL.

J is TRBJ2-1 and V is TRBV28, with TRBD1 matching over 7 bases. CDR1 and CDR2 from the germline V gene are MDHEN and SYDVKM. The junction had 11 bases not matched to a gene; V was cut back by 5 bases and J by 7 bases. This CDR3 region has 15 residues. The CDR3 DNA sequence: TGTGCCAGCAGTGCTCCGGGACAGTCGACGAATGAGCAGTTCTTC. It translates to CASSAPGQSTNEQFF.

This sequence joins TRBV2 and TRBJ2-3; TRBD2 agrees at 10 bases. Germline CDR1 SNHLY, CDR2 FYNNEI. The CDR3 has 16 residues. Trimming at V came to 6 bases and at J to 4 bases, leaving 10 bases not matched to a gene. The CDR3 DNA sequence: TGTGCCAGCAGCCTCCGGGCTAGCGGGGGCGCAGATACGCAGTATTTT. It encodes CASSLRASGGADTQYF.

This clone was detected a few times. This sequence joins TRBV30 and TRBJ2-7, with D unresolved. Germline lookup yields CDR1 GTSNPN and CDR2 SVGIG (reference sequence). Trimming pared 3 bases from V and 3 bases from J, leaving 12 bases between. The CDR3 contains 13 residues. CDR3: CAWSRVTNYEQYF. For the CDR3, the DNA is TGTGCCTGGAGCCGGGTAACGAACTACGAGCAGTACTTC.

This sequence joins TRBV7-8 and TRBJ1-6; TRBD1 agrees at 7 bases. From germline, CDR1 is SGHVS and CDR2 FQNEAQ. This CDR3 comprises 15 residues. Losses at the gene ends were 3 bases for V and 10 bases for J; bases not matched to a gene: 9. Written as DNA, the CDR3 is TGTGCCAGCAGCTTCGGAGGGACAGAGGTGTCACCCCTCCACTTT. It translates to CASSFGGTEVSPLHF.

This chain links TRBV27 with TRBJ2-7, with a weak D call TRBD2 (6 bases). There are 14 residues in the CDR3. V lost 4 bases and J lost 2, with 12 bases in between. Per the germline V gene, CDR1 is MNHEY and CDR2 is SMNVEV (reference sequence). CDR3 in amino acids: CASSSRGGTYEQYF. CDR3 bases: TGTGCCAGCAGTTCCCGGGGCGGGACCTACGAGCAGTACTTC.

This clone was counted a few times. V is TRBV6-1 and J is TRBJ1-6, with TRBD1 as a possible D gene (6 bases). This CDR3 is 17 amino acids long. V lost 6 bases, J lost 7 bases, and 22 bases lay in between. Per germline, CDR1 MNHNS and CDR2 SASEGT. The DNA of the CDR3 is TGTGCCAGCAGGGAACTGACGTGGTCAGGGGACAATTCACCCCTCCACTTT. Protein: CASRELTWSGDNSPLHF.

DNA of the CDR3: TGTGCCAGCAGCCCCTGGGACAGTTACAATGAGCAGTTCTTC. This gives the protein CASSPWDSYNEQFF. The rearrangement uses TRBV5-6 and TRBJ2-1; 7 bases agree with TRBD1. Germline CDR1 and CDR2: SGHDT and YYEEEE. With 4 bases clipped from V and 4 bases from J, the junction kept 5 bases outside the gene matches. The CDR3 runs 14 residues. The full variable domain, rest sourced from reference TRBV5-6 and TRBJ2-1, is DAGVTQSPTHLIKTRGQQVTLRCSPKSGHDTVSWYQQALGQGPQFIFQYYEEEERQRGNFPDRFSGHQFPNYSSELNVNALLLGDSALYLCASSPWDSYNEQFFGPGTRLTVL.

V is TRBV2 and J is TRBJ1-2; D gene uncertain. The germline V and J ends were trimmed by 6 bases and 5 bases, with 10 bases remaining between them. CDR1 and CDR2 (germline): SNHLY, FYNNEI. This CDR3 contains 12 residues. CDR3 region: CASSPLGYGYTF. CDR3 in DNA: TGTGCCAGCAGCCCCCTGGGGTATGGCTACACCTTC.

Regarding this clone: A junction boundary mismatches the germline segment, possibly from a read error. The CDR3 DNA reads as TGTGCCAGCAGGTACTCAGTCGCACAGGGAGGTTCACCCCTCCACTTT. Protein product: CASRYSVAQGGSPLHF. This chain links TRBV6-5 with TRBJ1-6; TRBD1 might be the D (6 bases). Germline values: CDR1 MNHEY, CDR2 SVGAGI. CDR3 length equals 16 residues.

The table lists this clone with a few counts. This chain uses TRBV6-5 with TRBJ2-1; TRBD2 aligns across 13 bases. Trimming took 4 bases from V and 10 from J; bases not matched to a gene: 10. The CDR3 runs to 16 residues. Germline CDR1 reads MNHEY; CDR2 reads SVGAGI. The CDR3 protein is CASSWTSGGRQYEQFF. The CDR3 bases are TGTGCCAGCAGTTGGACTAGCGGGGGTAGACAATACGAGCAGTTCTTC.

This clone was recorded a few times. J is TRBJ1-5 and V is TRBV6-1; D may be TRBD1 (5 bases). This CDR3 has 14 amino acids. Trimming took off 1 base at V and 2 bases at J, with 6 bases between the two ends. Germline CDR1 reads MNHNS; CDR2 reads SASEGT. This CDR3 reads CASSEVGGNQPQHF. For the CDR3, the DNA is TGTGCCAGCAGTGAAGTGGGGGGCAATCAGCCCCAGCATTTT.

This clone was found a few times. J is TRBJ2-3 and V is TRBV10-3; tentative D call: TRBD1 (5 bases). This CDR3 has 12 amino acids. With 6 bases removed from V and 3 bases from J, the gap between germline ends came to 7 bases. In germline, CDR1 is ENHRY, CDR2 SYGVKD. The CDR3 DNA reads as TGTGCCATCAGGACAGAAACAGATACGCAGTATTTT. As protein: CAIRTETDTQYF.

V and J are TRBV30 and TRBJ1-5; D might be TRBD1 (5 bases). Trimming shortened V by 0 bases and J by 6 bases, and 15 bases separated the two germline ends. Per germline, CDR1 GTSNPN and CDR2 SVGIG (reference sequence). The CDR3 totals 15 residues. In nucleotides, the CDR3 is TGTGCCTGGAGTGTACAGACAGTCATAGGTCAGCCCCAGCATTTT. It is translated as CAWSVQTVIGQPQHF.

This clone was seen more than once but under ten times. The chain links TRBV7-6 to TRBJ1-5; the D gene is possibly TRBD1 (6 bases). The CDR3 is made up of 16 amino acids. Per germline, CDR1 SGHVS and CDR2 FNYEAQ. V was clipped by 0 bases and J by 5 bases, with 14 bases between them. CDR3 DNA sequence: TGTGCCAGCAGCTTAGCGGCTGGGGGCGCGCATCAGCCCCAGCATTTT. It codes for CASSLAAGGAHQPQHF. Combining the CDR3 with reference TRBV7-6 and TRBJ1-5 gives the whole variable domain GAGVSQSPRYKVTKRGQDVALRCDPISGHVSLYWYRQALGQGPEFLTYFNYEAQQDKSGLPNDRFSAERPEGSISTLTIQRTEQRDSAMYRCASSLAAGGAHQPQHFGDGTRLSIL.

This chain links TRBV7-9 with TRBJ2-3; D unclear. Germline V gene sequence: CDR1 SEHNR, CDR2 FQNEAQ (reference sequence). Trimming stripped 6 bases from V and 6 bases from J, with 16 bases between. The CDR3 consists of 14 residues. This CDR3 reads CASSLEPSWDTQYF. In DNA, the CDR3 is TGTGCCAGCAGTCTGGAACCCTCTTGGGATACGCAGTATTTT. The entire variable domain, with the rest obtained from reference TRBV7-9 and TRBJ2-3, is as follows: DTGVSQNPRHKITKRGQNVTFRCDPISEHNRLYWYRQTLGQGPEFLTYFQNEAQLEKSRLLSDRFSAERPKGSFSTLEIQRTEQGDSAMYLCASSLEPSWDTQYFGPGTRLTVL.

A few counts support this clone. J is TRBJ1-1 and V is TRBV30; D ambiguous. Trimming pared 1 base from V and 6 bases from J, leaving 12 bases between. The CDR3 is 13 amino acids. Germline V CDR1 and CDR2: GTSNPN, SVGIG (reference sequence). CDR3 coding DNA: TGTGCCTGGAGTGATTGGGTGTCACCTGAAGCTTTCTTT. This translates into CAWSDWVSPEAFF.

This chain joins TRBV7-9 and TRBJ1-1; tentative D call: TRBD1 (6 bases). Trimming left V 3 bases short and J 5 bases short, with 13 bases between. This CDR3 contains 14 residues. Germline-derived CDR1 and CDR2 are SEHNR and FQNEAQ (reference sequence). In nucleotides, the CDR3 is TGTGCCAGCAGCTTGGACAGCTCTTGGACTGAAGCTTTCTTT. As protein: CASSLDSSWTEAFF. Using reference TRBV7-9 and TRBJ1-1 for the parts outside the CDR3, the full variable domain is DTGVSQNPRHKITKRGQNVTFRCDPISEHNRLYWYRQTLGQGPEFLTYFQNEAQLEKSRLLSDRFSAERPKGSFSTLEIQRTEQGDSAMYLCASSLDSSWTEAFFGQGTRLTVV.

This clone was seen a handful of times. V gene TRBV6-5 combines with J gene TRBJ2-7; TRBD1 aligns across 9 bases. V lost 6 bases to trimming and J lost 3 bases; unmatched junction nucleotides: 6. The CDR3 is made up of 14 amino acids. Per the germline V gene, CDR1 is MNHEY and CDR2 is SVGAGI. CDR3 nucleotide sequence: TGTGCCAGCAGGGACCTGACAGGGGGCTACGAGCAGTACTTC. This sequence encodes CASRDLTGGYEQYF.

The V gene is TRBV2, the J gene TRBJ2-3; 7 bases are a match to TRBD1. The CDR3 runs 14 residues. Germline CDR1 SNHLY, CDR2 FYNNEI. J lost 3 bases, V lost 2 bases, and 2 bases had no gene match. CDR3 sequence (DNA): TGTGCCAGCAGTGAAATACAGGGGACAGATACGCAGTATTTT. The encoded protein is CASSEIQGTDTQYF.

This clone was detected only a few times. The CDR3 DNA follows: TGTGCCAGCAGCTTGGTGGCGGGTAGCTCCTACGAGCAGTACTTC. It codes for CASSLVAGSSYEQYF. The genes are TRBV5-5 and TRBJ2-7, with a tentative D call TRBD2 (5 bases). V lost 0 bases and J lost 0, with 10 bases in between. CDR3 length: 15 amino acids. The germline CDR1 and CDR2 sequences are SGHKS and YYEKEE (reference sequence).